Each of the 9 T cell receptor beta chains below was sequenced from the same sample in a study of T-cell reconstitution after alpha-beta-depleted transplantation in children. Unique molecular identifiers were used in preparing the TCRbeta library. TCRdb redid the calling of the PCR reads with MiXCR, one entry per CDR3 protein. The sample contains 440,000 or so distinct CDR3 sequences, roughly 43% of which appear only once. This specimen consisted of PBMCs, obtained before TCRalphabeta/CD19-depleted stem cell transplant. These receptors all stem from a girl aged 2 to 9 with aplastic anemia, due to receive a stem cell transplant.

The rearrangement links TRBV9 to TRBJ2-3; a possible D gene is TRBD2 (6 bases). Germline-derived CDR1 and CDR2 are SGDLS and YYNGEE. V lost 4 bases, J lost 7 bases, and 22 bases lay in between. The CDR3 is 16 amino acids. This CDR3 reads CASSPPGGISGNTQYF. In nucleotides, the CDR3 is TGTGCCAGCAGCCCCCCGGGCGGGATTAGCGGCAATACGCAGTATTTT.

The V call is TRBV20-1, the J call TRBJ1-5; D gene ambiguous. The CDR3 has 11 residues. Germline V gives CDR1 DFQATT, CDR2 SNEGSKA (reference sequence). Trimming removed 4 bases at V and 6 bases at J, with 7 bases between. The CDR3 nucleotides are TGCAGTGCTAAGGGTGTTCAGCCCCAGCATTTT. It is translated as CSAKGVQPQHF.

Remarks on this clonotype: Germline is not matched at one junction end, which may reflect a read error. This sequence joins TRBV7-2 and TRBJ2-7; D is perhaps TRBD1 (8 bases). The CDR3 is 17 residues long. Germline CDR1 SGHTA, CDR2 FQGNSA. Here the CDR3 DNA reads TGTGCCTGCAGCTTCTTTATGAGCGGGACAGGTTCCTACGAGCAGTACTTC. Translated: CACSFFMSGTGSYEQYF.

The chain employs TRBV6-1 and TRBJ2-3, with D perhaps being TRBD1 or TRBD2 (5 bases each). CDR1 is MNHNS and CDR2 is SASEGT in the germline V gene. The CDR3 is 13 residues long. V was shortened by 6 bases and J by 9 bases, with 16 bases between the two germline ends. The CDR3 bases are TGTGCCAGCAGCTCCGCCCGAGGGGCCACGCAGTATTTT. Its translation: CASSSARGATQYF.

The chain uses TRBV20-1 and TRBJ1-6; 7 nucleotides agree with TRBD1. The J segment lost 10 bases and the V segment lost 5 bases, leaving 8 bases of the junction unmatched. The CDR3 has 13 residues. Germline lookup yields CDR1 DFQATT and CDR2 SNEGSKA (reference sequence). CDR3 nucleotides: TGCAGTGCTCCGGGACAGATGGGCTCACCCCTCCACTTT. As protein: CSAPGQMGSPLHF.

The chain is built from TRBV7-6 and TRBJ1-1; D may be TRBD1 (6 bases). From germline, CDR1 is SGHVS and CDR2 FNYEAQ. CDR3 length: 13 amino acids. Trimming pared 7 bases from V and 1 base from J, leaving 10 bases between. The CDR3 protein is CASTGETNTEAFF. The CDR3 bases are TGTGCCAGCACAGGGGAGACGAACACTGAAGCTTTCTTT.

The chain couples TRBV29-1 to TRBJ2-7; 15 bases are a match to TRBD2. Trimming removed 6 bases from V and 6 bases from J; junction bases left unmatched: 6. The CDR3 extends over 14 amino acids. Germline lookup yields CDR1 SQVTM and CDR2 ANQGSEA. CDR3 in amino acids: CSVRTSGRVSEQYF. DNA of the CDR3: TGCAGCGTGAGGACTAGCGGGAGGGTTAGCGAGCAGTACTTC.

The J gene is TRBJ1-2, the V gene TRBV29-1; D is undetermined. CDR1 and CDR2 (germline): SQVTM, ANQGSEA. The CDR3 is made up of 11 amino acids. CDR3 amino acids: CSDGGYYGYTF. The CDR3 DNA is TGCAGTGATGGTGGGTACTATGGCTACACCTTC. Full variable domain (remainder filled in from reference TRBV29-1 and TRBJ1-2): SAVISQKPSRDICQRGTSLTIQCQVDSQVTMMFWYRQQPGQSLTLIATANQGSEATYESGFVIDKFPISRPNLTFSTLTVSNMSPEDSSIYLCSDGGYYGYTFGSGTRLTVV.

This clonotype was seen more than once but under ten times. The rearrangement uses TRBV5-1 and TRBJ2-3; D is possibly TRBD2 (6 bases). V lost 7 bases and J 4 bases, leaving 16 bases between the germline ends. The germline gives CDR1 SGHRS, CDR2 YFSETQ. This CDR3 is 14 amino acids long. CDR3 coding DNA: TGCGCCAGCCTGGAGGTAGGGGAGGCAGATACGCAGTATTTT. Translating gives CASLEVGEADTQYF.